This is a list of T cell receptor beta chains from one sample in a study of blood T cell repertoires in COVID-19. Only in-frame clones appear in the TCRdb table, and some are missing; sequencing was by immunoSEQ multiplex PCR. The profile shows approximately 230,000 clones, roughly 90% of them singletons. Sequencing input: peripheral blood. These receptors were collected from a woman between 35 and 50 years old who had recovered from COVID-19. CDR3s include the opening cysteine and the closing phenylalanine or tryptophan. D genes are given only for firm matches. The size entry is marked missing in some rows and otherwise reads once, few, many or a size class.

V	D	size	J	CDR3	DNA
TRBV29-1	NA	once	TRBJ1-4	CSVKPATNEKLFF	TGCAGCGTAAAGCCTGCAACTAATGAAAAACTGTTTTTT
TRBV4-2	NA	few	TRBJ1-4	CASRRQATNEKLFF	TGTGCCAGCAGGAGACAGGCGACTAATGAAAAACTGTTTTTT
TRBV28	TRBD1	NA	TRBJ2-7	CASKDRTLSYEQYF	TGTGCCAGCAAGGACAGGACCCTCTCCTACGAGCAGTACTTC
TRBV4-1	NA	NA	TRBJ2-2	CASSQKGRVGELFF	TGCGCCAGCAGCCAAAAGGGGCGCGTAGGGGAGCTGTTTTTT
TRBV12-3/TRBV12-4	NA	once	TRBJ1-2	CASRLRGRSGYTF	TGTGCCAGCAGGCTTAGAGGGCGGTCTGGCTACACCTTC
TRBV19	NA	NA	TRBJ1-2	CASSIGGSNYGYTF	TGTGCCAGTAGTATCGGCGGGTCTAACTATGGCTACACCTTC
TRBV27	NA	NA	TRBJ2-2	CASTPSSSLARISGGELFF	TGTGCCAGCACTCCCAGTTCCTCCTTGGCTAGGATCAGCGGCGGGGAGCTGTTTTTT
TRBV19	TRBD1	few	TRBJ2-7	CASSIGQGAYEQYF	TGTGCCAGTAGTATCGGACAGGGGGCGTATGAGCAGTACTTC
TRBV24-1	NA	NA	TRBJ2-6	CATSDYRSSGANVLTF	TGTGCCACCAGTGACTACAGGAGCTCTGGGGCCAACGTCCTGACTTTC
TRBV4-2	NA	many	TRBJ1-1	CASSRRHLMNTEAFF	TGTGCCAGCAGCCGACGACATCTGATGAACACTGAAGCTTTCTTT
TRBV7-2	TRBD1	NA	TRBJ1-2	CASSLRPRTGGAGYTF	TGTGCCAGCAGCCTAAGACCCCGGACAGGGGGCGCTGGCTACACCTTC
TRBV6-2/TRBV6-3	TRBD1	NA	TRBJ1-2	CASSPWGQSYGYTF	TGTGCCAGCAGTCCGTGGGGACAGTCCTATGGCTACACCTTC
TRBV3-1/TRBV3-2	NA	NA	TRBJ2-3	CASSREGWRGRDTDTQYF	TGTGCCAGCAGCCGAGAAGGATGGCGGGGAAGGGACACAGATACGCAGTATTTT
TRBV5-1	NA	few	TRBJ1-2	CASSLDWEDRDYGYTF	TGCGCCAGCAGCTTGGATTGGGAGGACCGCGACTATGGCTACACCTTC
TRBV27	NA	NA	TRBJ1-1	CASSFDVNVASGPGTFF	TGTGCCAGCAGTTTTGACGTTAATGTGGCCTCGGGCCCGGGGACTTTCTTT
TRBV21-1	NA	NA	TRBJ1-2	CASSKVRGELTGDYTF	TGTGCCAGCAGCAAAGTCAGGGGGGAATTGACAGGGGACTACACCTTC
TRBV19	NA	NA	TRBJ2-7	CASSPGTLSYEQYF	TGTGCCAGTAGCCCCGGGACACTCTCCTACGAGCAGTACTTC
TRBV4-3	TRBD1	NA	TRBJ2-1	CASSLSGQGYNEQFF	TGCGCCAGCAGCCTCTCCGGACAGGGCTACAATGAGCAGTTCTTC
TRBV18	NA	NA	TRBJ2-5	CASSPAGVRETQYF	TGTGCCAGCTCACCAGCAGGGGTGAGGGAGACCCAGTACTTC
TRBV27	NA	NA	TRBJ1-5	CASSPRGTSTNQPQHF	TGTGCCAGCAGTCCCCGAGGCACCAGTACCAATCAGCCCCAGCATTTT
TRBV27	NA	NA	TRBJ1-5	CASSLAGSNQPQHF	TGTGCCAGCAGTTTAGCGGGGAGCAATCAGCCCCAGCATTTT
TRBV5-1	NA	NA	TRBJ2-5	CASSLPGLETQYF	TGCGCCAGCAGCTTGCCAGGCTTAGAGACCCAGTACTTC
TRBV6-5	TRBD1	NA	TRBJ2-1	CAIKDRNNEQFF	TGTGCCATAAAGGACAGGAACAATGAGCAGTTCTTC
TRBV5-4	NA	NA	TRBJ2-1	CASSLGLVFDEQFF	TGTGCCAGCAGCTTGGGACTAGTTTTTGATGAGCAGTTCTTC
TRBV4-1	NA	many	TRBJ2-7	CASSQVDMGSTYEQYF	TGCGCCAGCAGCCAAGTCGACATGGGCAGTACCTACGAGCAGTACTTC
TRBV27	TRBD1	NA	TRBJ1-4	CASSWTGGGEKLFF	TGTGCCAGCAGTTGGACAGGGGGTGGTGAAAAACTGTTTTTT
TRBV5-1	TRBD2	NA	TRBJ2-3	CASSLSGSRTNTDTQYF	TGCGCCAGCAGTCTTAGCGGGAGTCGTACAAACACAGATACGCAGTATTTT
TRBV9	TRBD1	NA	TRBJ1-2	CASSDRTRTGGYGYTF	TGTGCCAGCAGCGACCGAACCCGGACAGGGGGCTATGGCTACACCTTC
TRBV5-5	TRBD1	NA	TRBJ1-3	CASSLDGTGRIYF	TGTGCCAGCAGCTTAGACGGGACAGGCCGTATATATTTT
TRBV21-1	NA	NA	TRBJ2-3	CASGPGLSGQTDTQYF	TGTGCCAGCGGCCCAGGGCTATCGGGCCAAACAGATACGCAGTATTTT
TRBV6-1	NA	many	TRBJ1-3	CASSDNRPSGNTIYF	TGTGCCAGCAGTGATAACAGACCCTCTGGAAACACCATATATTTT
TRBV28	TRBD1	NA	TRBJ2-6	CASSYRDRSSGANVLTF	TGTGCCAGCAGCTACCGGGACAGAAGCTCTGGGGCCAACGTCCTGACTTTC
TRBV6-2/TRBV6-3	TRBD2	NA	TRBJ2-2	CASSLLAGNTGELFF	TGTGCCAGCAGTCTACTAGCGGGCAACACCGGGGAGCTGTTTTTT
TRBV7-9	NA	NA	TRBJ2-1	CASSLSDYYNEQFF	TGTGCCAGCAGCCTTAGCGATTACTACAATGAGCAGTTCTTC
TRBV5-4	TRBD1	NA	TRBJ1-2	CASSFFDRGYYGYTF	TGTGCCAGCAGCTTTTTCGACAGGGGGTACTATGGCTACACCTTC
TRBV10-3	TRBD2	few	TRBJ2-7	CAISEYGGSSYEQYF	TGTGCCATCAGTGAGTACGGCGGGAGTTCCTACGAGCAGTACTTC
TRBV4-3	NA	NA	TRBJ2-1	CASSQGTGSGEQFF	TGCGCCAGCAGCCAAGGCACAGGGAGCGGTGAGCAGTTCTTC
TRBV4-3	TRBD1	NA	TRBJ1-6	CASSQGQGAASPLHF	TGCGCCAGCAGCCAAGGACAGGGGGCGGCTTCACCCCTCCACTTT
TRBV11-2	TRBD1	once	TRBJ1-1	CASSLPGQQNTEAFF	TGTGCCAGCAGCTTGCCGGGACAGCAGAACACTGAAGCTTTCTTT
TRBV19	TRBD2	NA	TRBJ2-3	CASSMGDPGTSGMDTQYF	TGTGCCAGTAGTATGGGTGATCCCGGGACTAGCGGGATGGATACGCAGTATTTT
TRBV28	TRBD1	NA	TRBJ1-5	CASRSHTGGFVQPQHF	TGTGCCAGCAGATCCCATACAGGGGGCTTCGTTCAGCCCCAGCATTTT
TRBV13	NA	NA	TRBJ2-1	CATSRTQGLDNEQFF	TGTGCCACCTCGAGGACGCAGGGACTGGACAATGAGCAGTTCTTC
TRBV3-1/TRBV3-2	NA	NA	TRBJ1-3	CASSPRTSGNTIYF	TGTGCCAGCAGTCCCCGGACTTCTGGAAACACCATATATTTT
TRBV27	NA	once	TRBJ2-2	CASSLSEAYTGELFF	TGTGCCAGCAGTTTATCGGAGGCATACACCGGGGAGCTGTTTTTT
TRBV19	TRBD1	NA	TRBJ1-1	CASTLDGTGFDTEAFF	TGTGCCAGTACCCTGGACGGGACAGGGTTCGACACTGAAGCTTTCTTT